Listed here is a single T cell receptor beta chain. J was trimmed by 8 bases and V by 6 bases; bases with no gene match: 2. This CDR3 is built from 11 residues. As originally analysed: Estimation of nucleated cell counts was performed using reference gene primer amplification. Sequencing used immunoSEQ multiplex PCR; TCRdb keeps in-frame clones, though not all of them. V and J calls and clone size are copied from that table; D and trimming were computed from the DNA. The data show about 130,000 clones, around 85% seen once. This entry belongs to a study of blood T cell repertoires in COVID-19. Study at large: Samples taken during acute and convalescent COVID-19 were collected in the United States, Italy and Spain. The analysed material was cDNA or gDNA that came from T cells, B-cell-depleted T cells, or PBMCs.

The chain has TRBV12-3 or TRBV12-4 and TRBJ1-2; 8 nucleotides line up with TRBD1. The material sequenced was peripheral blood. This clonotype originated in a woman aged 50 to 60 who had recovered from COVID-19. The CDR3 DNA sequence: TGTGCCAGCAGCCCAGGGGGCGGCTACACCTTC. As protein: CASSPGGGYTF.